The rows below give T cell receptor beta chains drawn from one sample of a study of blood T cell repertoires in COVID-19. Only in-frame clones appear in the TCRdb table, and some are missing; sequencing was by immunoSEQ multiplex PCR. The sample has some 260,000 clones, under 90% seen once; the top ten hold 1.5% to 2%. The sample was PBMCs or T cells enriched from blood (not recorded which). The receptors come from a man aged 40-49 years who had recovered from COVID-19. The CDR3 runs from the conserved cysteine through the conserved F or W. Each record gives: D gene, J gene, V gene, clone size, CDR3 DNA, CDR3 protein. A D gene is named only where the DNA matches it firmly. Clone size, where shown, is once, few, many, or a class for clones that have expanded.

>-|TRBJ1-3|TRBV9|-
TGTGCCAGCAGCCCAGGGGAGGGGCGCCACTCTGGAAACACCATATATTTT
CASSPGEGRHSGNTIYF
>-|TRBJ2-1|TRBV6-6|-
TGTGCCAGCTGCCTAGACCGGCAAGATGAGCAGTTCTTC
CASCLDRQDEQFF
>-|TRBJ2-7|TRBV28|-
TGTGCCAGCAGTCGGGAACTCGCCCCCTACGAGCAGTATTTC
CASSRELAPYEQYF
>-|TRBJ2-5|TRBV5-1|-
TGCGCCAGCAGCGTGACTAGAGGCGGAGAGACCCAGTACTTC
CASSVTRGGETQYF
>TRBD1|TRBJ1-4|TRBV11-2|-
TGTGCCAGCAGCTTAGGGACAGGGGCCCCTAATGAAAAACTGTTTTTT
CASSLGTGAPNEKLFF
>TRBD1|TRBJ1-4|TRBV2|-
TGTGCCAGCAGGGCACAGGGGGGTGCTAATGAAAAACTGTTTTTT
CASRAQGGANEKLFF
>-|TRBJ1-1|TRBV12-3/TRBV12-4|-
TGTGCCAGCAGTTTCTCGGTGAACACTGAAGCTTTCTTT
CASSFSVNTEAFF
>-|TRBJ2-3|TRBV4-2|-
TGTGCCAGCAGCTATACCGGGACACCAAGCACAGATACGCAGTATTTT
CASSYTGTPSTDTQYF
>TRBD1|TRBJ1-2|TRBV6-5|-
TGTGCCAGCAGTTACTCGGGACAGGTGAATGGCTACACCTTC
CASSYSGQVNGYTF
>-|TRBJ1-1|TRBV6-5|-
TGTGCCAGCAGTAGGGAATTCGGACTGCTTAATATCTTT
CASSREFGLLNIF
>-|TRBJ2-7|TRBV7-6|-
TGTGCCAGCAGCTTAGGGCAAACTAGCTCCTACGAGCAGTACTTC
CASSLGQTSSYEQYF
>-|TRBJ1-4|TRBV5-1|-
TGCGCCAGCAGCTTTACAGCCTCTGCAACTAATGAAAAACTGTTTTTT
CASSFTASATNEKLFF
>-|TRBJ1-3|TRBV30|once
TGTGGGCAGGACTCTGGAAACACCATATATTTT
CGQDSGNTIYF
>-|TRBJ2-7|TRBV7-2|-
TGTGCCAGCAGCTTAGGGCTCAATTCGTGGTCCTACGAGCAGTACTTC
CASSLGLNSWSYEQYF
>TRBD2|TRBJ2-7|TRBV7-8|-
TGTGCCAGCAGCTTGCGGACTAGCGGGAGTAACGCTCCCGAGCAGTACTTC
CASSLRTSGSNAPEQYF
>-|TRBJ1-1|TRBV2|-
TGTGCCAGCAGTGAAGGGAGAACTGAAGCTTTCTTT
CASSEGRTEAFF
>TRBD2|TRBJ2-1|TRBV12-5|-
TGTGCTAGTGGTGGAGTCGGGGGGATTAACAATGAGCAGTTCTTC
CASGGVGGINNEQFF
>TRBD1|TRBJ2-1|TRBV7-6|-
TGTGCCAGCGGACAACCGGGACAGAGCCTAAATGAGCAGTTCTTC
CASGQPGQSLNEQFF
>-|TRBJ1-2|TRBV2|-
TGTGCCAGCAGTGACCCGGGGACTAACTATGGCTACACCTTC
CASSDPGTNYGYTF
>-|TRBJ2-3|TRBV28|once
TGTGCCAGCCTAGGAGGCGTAAGCACAGATACGCAGTATTTT
CASLGGVSTDTQYF
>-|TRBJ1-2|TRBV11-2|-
TGTGCCAGCAGGGCAGGGGTGGGGAACTATGGCTACACCTTC
CASRAGVGNYGYTF
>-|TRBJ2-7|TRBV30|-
TGTGCCTGGAGTGTCGGCGGCTCCTACGAGCAGTACTTC
CAWSVGGSYEQYF
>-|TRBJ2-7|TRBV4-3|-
TGCGCCAGCAGCCAAGATCTAATAACCTACGAGCAGTACTTC
CASSQDLITYEQYF
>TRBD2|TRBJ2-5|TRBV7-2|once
TGTGCCAGCAGCCCAGGACTAGCCCAGCCGGAGACCCAGTACTTC
CASSPGLAQPETQYF
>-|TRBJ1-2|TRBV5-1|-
TGCGCCAGCAGCTTGAGTCAGGGGCTAGGTGGCTACACCTTC
CASSLSQGLGGYTF
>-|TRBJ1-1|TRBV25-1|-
TGTGCCAGCAAGCGGGACATGAACACTGAAGCTTTCTTT
CASKRDMNTEAFF
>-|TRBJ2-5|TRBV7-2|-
TGTGCCAGCAGCTCGATAAGCGGCCAAGAGACCCAGTACTTC
CASSSISGQETQYF
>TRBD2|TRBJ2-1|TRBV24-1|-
TGTGCCACCAGTGATAAGGGTTCTAGCGGTTCCCCCCGCTACAATGAGCAGTTCTTC
CATSDKGSSGSPRYNEQFF
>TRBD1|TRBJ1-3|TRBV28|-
TGTGCCAGCAGTAGACAGGGTGGAGGAAACACCATATATTTT
CASSRQGGGNTIYF
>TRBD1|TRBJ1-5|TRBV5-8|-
TGTGCCAGCAGCCCCGGACAGGGTGGCAATCAGCCCCAGCATTTT
CASSPGQGGNQPQHF
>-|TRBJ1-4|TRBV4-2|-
TGTGCCAGCAGCCAAGAGAGGGGCAGGGGAGAAAAACTGTTTTTT
CASSQERGRGEKLFF
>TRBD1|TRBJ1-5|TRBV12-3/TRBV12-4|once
TGTGCCAGCAGTTTGACAGGGAATCAGCCCCAGCATTTT
CASSLTGNQPQHF
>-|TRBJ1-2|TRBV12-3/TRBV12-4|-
TGTGCCAGCAGTTTATCAGTGGAGGGCTACACCTTC
CASSLSVEGYTF
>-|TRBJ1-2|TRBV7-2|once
TGTGCCAGCAGCTTAGCTCCAGGGAATGGCTACACCTTC
CASSLAPGNGYTF
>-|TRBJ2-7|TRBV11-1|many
TGTGCCAGCAGCGTTCGGGCAGGGAAATACGAGCAGTACTTC
CASSVRAGKYEQYF
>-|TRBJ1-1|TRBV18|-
TGTGCCAGCTCACCACAGGAGCTTGAAGCTTTCTTT
CASSPQELEAFF
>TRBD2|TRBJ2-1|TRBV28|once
TGTGCCAGCAGTTTAACATTCGCGGGAGGTAACAATGAGCAGTTCTTC
CASSLTFAGGNNEQFF
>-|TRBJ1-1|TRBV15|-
TGTGCCACCAGCAGAGTCGGGAAGGGCACTGAAGCTTTCTTT
CATSRVGKGTEAFF
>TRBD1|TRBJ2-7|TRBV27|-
TGTGCCAGCAGTGATACCCACGGGACAGGGAACTACGAGCAGTACTTC
CASSDTHGTGNYEQYF
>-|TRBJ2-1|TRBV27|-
TGTGCCAGCAGTTTATTGGGGCTTTTTCCGGGCAACAATGAGCAGTTCTTC
CASSLLGLFPGNNEQFF
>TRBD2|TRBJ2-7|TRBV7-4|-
TGTGCCAGCAAGACCGGGACTAGCGGGAAGCCCTACGAGCAGTACTTC
CASKTGTSGKPYEQYF
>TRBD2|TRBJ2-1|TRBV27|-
TGTGCCAGCAGTTTAGGGACTACCTACTACAATGAGCAGTTCTTC
CASSLGTTYYNEQFF
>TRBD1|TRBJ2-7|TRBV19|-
TGTGCCAGTACCGGAGACAGGGTCGGAAACGAGCAGTACTTC
CASTGDRVGNEQYF